A selection of T cell receptor beta chains follows, all from one sample in a study of regulatory T cells. The method was immunoSEQ multiplex PCR; TCRdb's version includes in-frame clones alone and lacks a portion of them. Here the sample spans over 5,500 clones, 70% to 85% being singletons. Sequenced input: CD8+ T cells sorted from blood. These receptors originate from a child under 18 with CD3G deficiency. CDR3s include the opening cysteine and the closing phenylalanine or tryptophan. A D gene is named only where the DNA matches it firmly. Only some rows state a clone size, as once, few, many or a class for expanded clones.

j_gene: TRBJ2-7
abundance: NA
d_gene: TRBD2
len: 14
v_gene: TRBV6-1
CDR3aa: CASRISGRPYEQYF
CDR3nt: TGTGCCAGCAGGATTAGCGGGAGGCCCTACGAGCAGTACTTC

j_gene: TRBJ1-2
abundance: NA
d_gene: TRBD1
len: 14
v_gene: TRBV6-1
CDR3aa: CASSNRGRRDGYTF
CDR3nt: TGTGCCAGCAGTAACAGGGGGCGGAGAGATGGCTACACCTTC

j_gene: TRBJ2-7
abundance: NA
d_gene: NA
len: 13
v_gene: TRBV5-1
CDR3aa: CASSYGPATEQYF
CDR3nt: TGCGCCAGCAGTTACGGGCCAGCTACGGAGCAGTACTTC

j_gene: TRBJ2-7
abundance: once
d_gene: NA
len: 14
v_gene: TRBV28
CDR3aa: CASSSRGPQNEQYF
CDR3nt: TGTGCCAGCAGTTCCCGGGGCCCGCAGAACGAGCAGTACTTC

j_gene: TRBJ2-5
abundance: NA
d_gene: NA
len: 16
v_gene: TRBV7-6
CDR3aa: CASSPSGLTFGETQYF
CDR3nt: TGTGCCAGCAGCCCCTCAGGCCTTACTTTTGGAGAGACCCAGTACTTC

j_gene: TRBJ1-5
abundance: NA
d_gene: NA
len: 16
v_gene: TRBV6-1
CDR3aa: CASSERVRGFNQPQHF
CDR3nt: TGTGCCAGCAGTGAAAGAGTACGGGGCTTCAATCAGCCCCAGCATTTT

j_gene: TRBJ2-3
abundance: NA
d_gene: NA
len: 13
v_gene: TRBV5-1
CDR3aa: CASSYLGTDTQYF
CDR3nt: TGCGCCAGCAGCTACTTGGGGACAGATACGCAGTATTTT

j_gene: TRBJ2-5
abundance: NA
d_gene: TRBD2
len: 16
v_gene: TRBV28
CDR3aa: CASSLGLAGGQETQYF
CDR3nt: TGTGCCAGCAGTTTGGGACTAGCGGGAGGCCAAGAGACCCAGTACTTC

j_gene: TRBJ1-1
abundance: NA
d_gene: NA
len: 12
v_gene: TRBV7-9
CDR3aa: CASSPPDPEAFF
CDR3nt: TGTGCCAGCAGCCCCCCGGATCCTGAAGCTTTCTTT

j_gene: TRBJ2-5
abundance: few
d_gene: TRBD2
len: 14
v_gene: TRBV6-6
CDR3aa: CASTRGGTGETQYF
CDR3nt: TGTGCCAGCACCCGGGGGGGGACGGGGGAGACCCAGTACTTC

j_gene: TRBJ2-5
abundance: NA
d_gene: TRBD2
len: 16
v_gene: TRBV11-2
CDR3aa: CASSLVSLAGKETQYF
CDR3nt: TGTGCCAGCAGCTTAGTATCTCTAGCGGGGAAAGAGACCCAGTACTTC

j_gene: TRBJ2-1
abundance: few
d_gene: NA
len: 16
v_gene: TRBV7-8
CDR3aa: CASSLGPLGLRNEQFF
CDR3nt: TGTGCCAGCAGCTTAGGCCCCCTAGGCCTGCGGAATGAGCAGTTCTTC

j_gene: TRBJ2-3
abundance: NA
d_gene: TRBD2
len: 17
v_gene: TRBV5-4
CDR3aa: CASSLLVLADSADTQYF
CDR3nt: TGTGCCAGCAGCTTGTTGGTGCTAGCGGATAGCGCAGATACGCAGTATTTT

j_gene: TRBJ2-2
abundance: medium-sized
d_gene: TRBD2
len: 15
v_gene: TRBV5-1
CDR3aa: CASSPAGVGTGELFF
CDR3nt: TGCGCCAGCAGCCCTGCGGGAGTCGGAACCGGGGAGCTGTTTTTT

j_gene: TRBJ1-1
abundance: NA
d_gene: NA
len: 12
v_gene: TRBV19
CDR3aa: CASSYRGIEAFF
CDR3nt: TGTGCCAGTAGTTACCGGGGGATTGAAGCTTTCTTT

j_gene: TRBJ2-5
abundance: NA
d_gene: NA
len: 14
v_gene: TRBV7-9
CDR3aa: CASSLWGQEETQYF
CDR3nt: TGTGCCAGCAGCTTATGGGGGCAAGAAGAGACCCAGTACTTC